This T cell receptor (beta chain) was sequenced for a study of T cells expressing NK-cell markers. Germline values: CDR1 PRHDT, CDR2 FYEKMQ (reference sequence). This CDR3 spans 14 amino acids. TCRdb re-called the 5' RACE reads and gives one entry per CDR3 protein, without DNA. Its table lists about 180,000 distinct CDR3 sequences. The V call is TRBV13, the J call TRBJ2-7. This receptor was identified in a man aged 18-70 years in good health. Sequencing was done on a sample of blood T cells: a sorted CD56 or NKG2C T cell subset, CD4+ or CD8+ T cells, or bulk PBMC T cells (not recorded which). CDR3 in amino acids: CASSPYPNSYEQYF.